This TCR beta chain was recovered during a study of blood T cells in healthy people across ages. The use of a sample-barcoded 5' primer and a J-beta primer mix characterized a second PCR of about 6 to 11 cycles. TCRdb recomputed calls from the 5' RACE reads with MiXCR, one row per CDR3 protein. The table has approximately 1.5 million distinct CDR3 sequences, roughly a third seen once. The sample holds a few counts of this clonotype. The receptor's source is a woman under 40 in good health. The sequenced sample consisted of blood.

CDR3: CASSPSPSSASSYEQYF. The CDR3 DNA reads TGCGCCAGCAGCCCGTCTCCATCTAGCGCAAGCTCCTACGAGCAGTACTTC. The chain carries TRBV5-1 and TRBJ2-7; possibly TRBD2 for D (6 bases). V was clipped by 4 bases and J by 0 bases, with 20 bases between them. CDR3 length equals 17 residues. Germline CDR1 and CDR2: SGHRS and YFSETQ.